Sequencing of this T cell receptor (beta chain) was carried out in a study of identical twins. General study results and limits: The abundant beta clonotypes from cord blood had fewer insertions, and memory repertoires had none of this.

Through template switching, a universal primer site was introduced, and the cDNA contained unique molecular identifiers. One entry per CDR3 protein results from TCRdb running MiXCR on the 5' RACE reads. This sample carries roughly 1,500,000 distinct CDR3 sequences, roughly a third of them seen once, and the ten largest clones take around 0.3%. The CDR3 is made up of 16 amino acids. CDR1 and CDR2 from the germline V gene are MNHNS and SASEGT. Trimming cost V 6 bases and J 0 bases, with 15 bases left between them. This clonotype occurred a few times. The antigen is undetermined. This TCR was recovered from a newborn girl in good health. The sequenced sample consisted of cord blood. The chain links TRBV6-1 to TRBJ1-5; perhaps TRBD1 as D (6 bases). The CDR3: CASSSDSLYSNQPQHF. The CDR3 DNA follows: TGTGCCAGCAGCTCGGACAGCCTCTATAGCAATCAGCCCCAGCATTTT.